The 2 T cell receptor beta chains presented below share a single source sample, sequenced in a study of blood T cell repertoires in COVID-19 (dated by TCRdb to 2019 to 2021). To prepare the library, the immunoSEQ multiplex PCR assay was applied. TCRdb carries this immuneACCESS record with in-frame sequences only. Its versions omit some clonotypes, under half of them owing to an unresolved V gene in the studies checked, with the rest unexplained. For this sample the table gives 250,000 to 300,000 clones, of which roughly 80% were detected only once. The ten largest clones capture 5% of the sample. Sequences were obtained from PBMCs or T cells enriched from blood (not recorded which). The origin of the receptors is a man aged 35 to 55 who had been exposed to COVID-19.

The table lists this clone with a few counts. This chain connects TRBV3-1 (or the pseudogene TRBV3-2) to TRBJ1-5; no clear D gene. Trimming took off 1 base at V and 6 bases at J, with 10 bases between the two ends. CDR3 length: 14 residues. Looked up from germline, CDR1 is LGHDT and CDR2 is YNNKEL (reference sequence). The CDR3 nucleotides read TGTGCCAGCAGCCAAGCCCAGGAAGGTCAGCCCCAGCATTTT. The encoded protein is CASSQAQEGQPQHF.

This clone was observed a handful of times. The gene calls are TRBV11-2 and TRBJ2-2, with a weak D call TRBD2 (5 bases). Trimming removed 3 bases from V and 7 bases from J, with 12 bases in between. This CDR3 comprises 14 residues. From germline, CDR1 is SGHAT and CDR2 FQNNGV. CDR3 DNA sequence: TGTGCCAGCAGCTTGGTTAGCGCATTCGGGGAGCTGTTTTTT. Protein: CASSLVSAFGELFF.